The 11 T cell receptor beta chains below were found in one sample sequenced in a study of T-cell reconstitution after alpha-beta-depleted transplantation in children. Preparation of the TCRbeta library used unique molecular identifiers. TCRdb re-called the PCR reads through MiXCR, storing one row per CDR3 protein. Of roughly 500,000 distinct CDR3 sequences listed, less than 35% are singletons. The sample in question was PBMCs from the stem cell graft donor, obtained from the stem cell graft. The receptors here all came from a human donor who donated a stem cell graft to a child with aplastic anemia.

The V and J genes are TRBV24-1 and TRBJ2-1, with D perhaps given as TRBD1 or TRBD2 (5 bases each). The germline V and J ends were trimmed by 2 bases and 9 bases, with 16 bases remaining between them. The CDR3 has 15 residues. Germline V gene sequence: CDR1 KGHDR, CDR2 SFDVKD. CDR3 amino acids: CATSDSLGRGIEQFF. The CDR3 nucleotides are TGTGCCACCAGTGATTCTTTGGGACGAGGAATTGAGCAGTTCTTC.

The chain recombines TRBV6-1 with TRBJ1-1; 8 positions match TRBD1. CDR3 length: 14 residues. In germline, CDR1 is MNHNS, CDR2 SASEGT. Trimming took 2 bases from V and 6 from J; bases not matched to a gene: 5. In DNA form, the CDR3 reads TGTGCCAGCAGTGAACAGGGGGCGAGTCCTGAAGCTTTCTTT. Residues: CASSEQGASPEAFF.

CDR3: CASSRLHTDTQYF. The CDR3, as DNA: TGTGCCAGCTCACGACTGCACACAGATACGCAGTATTTT. The chain recombines TRBV18 with TRBJ2-3; no clear D gene. Trimming removed 4 bases from V and 2 bases from J, with 7 bases in between. CDR1 KGHSH and CDR2 LQKENI come from the germline V gene. The CDR3 is made up of 13 amino acids.

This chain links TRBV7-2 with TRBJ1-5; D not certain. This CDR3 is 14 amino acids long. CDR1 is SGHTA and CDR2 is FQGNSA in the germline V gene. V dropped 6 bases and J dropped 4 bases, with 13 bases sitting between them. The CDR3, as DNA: TGTGCCAGCAGTCCGGGTCTAACGAATCAGCCCCAGCATTTT. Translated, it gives CASSPGLTNQPQHF.

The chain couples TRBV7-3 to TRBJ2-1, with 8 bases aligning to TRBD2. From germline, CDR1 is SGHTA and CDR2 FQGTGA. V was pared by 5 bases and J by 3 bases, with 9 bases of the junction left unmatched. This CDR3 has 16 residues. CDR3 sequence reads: CASSSKAGAGYNEQFF. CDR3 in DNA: TGTGCCAGCAGCAGTAAAGCGGGAGCTGGCTACAATGAGCAGTTCTTC.

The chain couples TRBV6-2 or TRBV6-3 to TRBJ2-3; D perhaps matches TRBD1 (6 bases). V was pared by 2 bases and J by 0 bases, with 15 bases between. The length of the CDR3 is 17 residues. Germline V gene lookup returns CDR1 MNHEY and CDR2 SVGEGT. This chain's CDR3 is CASSYQATGPSTDTQYF. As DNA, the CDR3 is TGTGCCAGCAGTTACCAAGCGACAGGACCTAGCACAGATACGCAGTATTTT.

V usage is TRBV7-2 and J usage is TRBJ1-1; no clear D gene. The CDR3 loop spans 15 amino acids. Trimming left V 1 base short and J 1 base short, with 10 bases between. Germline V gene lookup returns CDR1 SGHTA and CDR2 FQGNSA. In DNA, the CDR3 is TGTGCCAGCAGCTTAGGGCCTCGAAAGAACACTGAAGCTTTCTTT. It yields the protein CASSLGPRKNTEAFF.

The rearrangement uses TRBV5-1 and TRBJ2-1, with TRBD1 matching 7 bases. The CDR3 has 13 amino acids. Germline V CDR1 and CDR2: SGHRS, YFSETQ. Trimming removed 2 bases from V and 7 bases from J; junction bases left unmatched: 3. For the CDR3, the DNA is TGCGCCAGCAGCTTTACAGGGGCGAATGAGCAGTTCTTC. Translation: CASSFTGANEQFF.

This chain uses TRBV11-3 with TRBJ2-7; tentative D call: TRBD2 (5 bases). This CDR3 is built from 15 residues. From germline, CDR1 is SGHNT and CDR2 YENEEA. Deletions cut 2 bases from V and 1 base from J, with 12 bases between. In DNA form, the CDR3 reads TGTGCCAGCAGCTTAAAAAGCGGTTTGTCCTACGAGCAGTACGTC. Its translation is CASSLKSGLSYEQYV.

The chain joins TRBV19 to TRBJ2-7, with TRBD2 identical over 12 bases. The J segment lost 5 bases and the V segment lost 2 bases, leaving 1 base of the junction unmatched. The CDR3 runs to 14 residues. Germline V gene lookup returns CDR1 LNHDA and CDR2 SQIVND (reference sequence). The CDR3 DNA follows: TGTGCCAGTAGTATAAGACTAGCGGGAGACGAGCAGTACTTC. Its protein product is CASSIRLAGDEQYF.

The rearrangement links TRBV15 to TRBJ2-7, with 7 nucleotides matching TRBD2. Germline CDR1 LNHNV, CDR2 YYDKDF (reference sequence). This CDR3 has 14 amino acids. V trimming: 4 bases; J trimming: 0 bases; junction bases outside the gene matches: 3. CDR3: CATSMKRGSYEQYV. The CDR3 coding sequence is TGTGCCACCAGCATGAAGCGGGGCTCCTACGAGCAGTACGTC.